The rows below give T cell receptor beta chains drawn from one sample of a study of post-analysis software for immune sequencing data. Each CDR3 protein is one row after TCRdb ran MiXCR on the PCR reads. The sample holds about 200,000 distinct CDR3 sequences, 29% seen once. Sequencing was carried out using blood. All receptors come from a girl aged 2-17 years with multiple sclerosis. The CDR3 runs from the conserved cysteine through the conserved F or W.

j_gene,v_gene,CDR3aa
TRBJ2-5,TRBV7-9,CASSLAGTEQETQYF
TRBJ2-1,TRBV5-1,CASSLAVSGSGNEQFF
TRBJ2-5,TRBV24-1,CATSGGSGTQYF
TRBJ2-1,TRBV20-1,CSAPSSGSSYNEQFF
TRBJ2-7,TRBV2,CASRNPETSGRFHNEQYF
TRBJ1-6,TRBV25-1,CASSSRDRAIGIGSPLHF
TRBJ2-7,TRBV2,CASSSKTGSSYEQYF
TRBJ2-7,TRBV10-3,CAISSTTNEQYF
TRBJ2-5,TRBV20-1,CSAPPGSYQETQYF
TRBJ2-4,TRBV5-1,CASSFVATLAKNIQYF
TRBJ1-1,TRBV20-1,CSPKGGTALEAFF
TRBJ2-5,TRBV7-9,CASSWDSLGETQYF
TRBJ2-3,TRBV15,CATSRDHSGSTDTQYF
TRBJ2-1,TRBV20-1,CSARDPGGNPCNEQFF
TRBJ1-1,TRBV30,CAWLLPGYTEAFF
TRBJ1-6,TRBV2,CASSGRWTLHF
TRBJ1-1,TRBV4-1,CASRSIRDRVTTEAFF
TRBJ2-1,TRBV5-1,CASSSQKVAGSSYNEQFF
TRBJ1-1,TRBV29-1,CSPGRATEAFF
TRBJ2-7,TRBV7-9,CASSLLNRGRLYEQYF
TRBJ1-2,TRBV7-9,CASSKTVPYGYTF
TRBJ1-1,TRBV6-6,CASSYSGTGNTEAFF
TRBJ1-2,TRBV20-1,CSASEQGLRGYTF